The TCR beta chain described here comes from a study of T cell repertoires in cytomegalovirus infection. As for the study in general: Recently identified HLA-C-restricted CMV epitopes and well-studied HLA-B-restricted CMV epitopes were used by the study. Matching HLA type, along with CMV infection, was indicated by public TCR beta signatures.

CDR3 length: 14 residues. Germline CDR1 reads DFQATT; CDR2 reads SNEGSKA (reference sequence). Trimming at V came to 6 bases and at J to 9 bases, leaving 7 bases not matched to a gene. TCRdb ran MiXCR on the reads and lists one entry per CDR3 protein. The data hold 250,000 to 400,000 distinct CDR3 sequences, with 25% observed a single time. Broader study findings: The cumulative frequency of public TCR beta families distinguished individuals who carried CMV together with the relevant HLA. CMV-specific TCR beta clonotypes restricted by HLA-C dominated the ex vivo response.

This clonotype was detected only a few times. Its antigen remains unknown. Specimen: cultured PBMCs, collected from culture after CMV antigen stimulation. This sequence was found in a human donor in good health (CMV status not recorded). Some clones in this sample may be carry-over from other donors' samples. V usage is TRBV20-1 and J usage is TRBJ2-1, with 14 positions matching TRBD2. CDR3 residues: CSAAGTSGSSEQFF. The CDR3 DNA follows: TGCAGTGCCGCCGGGACTAGCGGGAGCTCTGAGCAGTTCTTC.